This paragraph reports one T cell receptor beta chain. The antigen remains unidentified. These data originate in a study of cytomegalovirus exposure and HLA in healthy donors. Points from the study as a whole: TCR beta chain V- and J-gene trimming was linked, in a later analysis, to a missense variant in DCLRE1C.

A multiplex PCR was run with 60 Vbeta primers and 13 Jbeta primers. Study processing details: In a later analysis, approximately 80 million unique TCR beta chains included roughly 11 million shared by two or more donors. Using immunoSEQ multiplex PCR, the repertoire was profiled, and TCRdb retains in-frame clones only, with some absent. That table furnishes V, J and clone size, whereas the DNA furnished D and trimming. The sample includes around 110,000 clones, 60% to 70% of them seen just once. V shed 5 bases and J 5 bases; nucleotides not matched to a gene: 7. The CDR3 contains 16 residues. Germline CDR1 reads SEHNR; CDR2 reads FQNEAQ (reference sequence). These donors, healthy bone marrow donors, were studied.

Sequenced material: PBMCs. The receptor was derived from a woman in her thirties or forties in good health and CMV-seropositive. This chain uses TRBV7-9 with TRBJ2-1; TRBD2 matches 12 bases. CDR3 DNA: TGTGCCAGCAGCCCTCGGACTAGCGGGACCGACAATGAGCAGTTCTTC. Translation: CASSPRTSGTDNEQFF.